A single sample is the source of the 26 T cell receptor beta chains below, sequenced in a study of follicular helper T cells after annual influenza vaccination. The time point: 2014-2015 season, 7 days after vaccination. Method: immunoSEQ multiplex PCR; TCRdb's copy keeps in-frame clones and lacks some. The table has about 10,000 clones, about four fifths seen once. Sample: CXCR5+ CD38- circulating T follicular helper cells from blood, taken 7 days after influenza vaccination. The subset here: circulating Tfh, non-naive CD4+CXCR5+PD-1+ (ICOS+CD38+ or ICOS-CD38-). These receptors all stem from an adult who received the influenza vaccine.

This clone was recorded once. The J gene is TRBJ2-1, the V gene TRBV5-1; D gene unclear. The CDR3 contains 13 residues. V was cut by 2 bases and J by 9 bases, with 12 bases left in between. Per the germline V gene, CDR1 is SGHRS and CDR2 is YFSETQ. CDR3 sequence reads: CASSFNVDGEQFF. CDR3 DNA sequence: TGCGCCAGCAGCTTTAATGTCGACGGTGAGCAGTTCTTC.

The chain couples TRBV30 to TRBJ2-5; 9 bases map to TRBD2. The CDR3 extends over 14 amino acids. Germline V CDR1 and CDR2: GTSNPN, SVGIG (reference sequence). The V and J ends lost 6 bases and 5 bases, in that order; junction bases with no gene match: 10. The DNA for the CDR3 is TGTGCCTGTCGACTAGCGGCAGTTCACGAGACCCAGTACTTC. Protein product: CACRLAAVHETQYF.

This chain connects TRBV4-3 to TRBJ2-2, with D possibly matching TRBD2 (5 bases). The germline gives CDR1 LGHNA, CDR2 YSLEER. The CDR3 loop spans 16 amino acids. V gave up 0 bases and J gave up 4 bases, with 12 bases separating them. The CDR3 region has the DNA TGCGCCAGCAGCCAAGATGTAGGTAGCGTCACCGGGGAGCTGTTTTTT. It codes for CASSQDVGSVTGELFF.

This clone was counted between two and nine times. This chain joins TRBV30 and TRBJ1-6; 8 nucleotides agree with TRBD1. J was trimmed by 8 bases and V by 4 bases; bases with no gene match: 4. Germline CDR1 and CDR2: GTSNPN and SVGIG (reference sequence). The CDR3 loop spans 13 amino acids. CDR3 amino acids: CAWTGTGDSPLHF. CDR3 nucleotides: TGTGCCTGGACTGGGACAGGAGATTCACCCCTCCACTTT.

This chain joins TRBV6-5 and TRBJ2-3; possible D gene TRBD2, 7 bases. V lost 0 bases, J lost 4 bases, and 11 bases lay in between. This CDR3 is built from 15 residues. The germline V gene encodes CDR1 MNHEY and CDR2 SVGAGI. CDR3 bases: TGTGCCAGCAGTTACTCGGGGGGGGCGTCAGATACGCAGTATTTT. Amino acids: CASSYSGGASDTQYF.

V usage is TRBV5-1 and J usage is TRBJ1-1; perhaps TRBD1 as D (5 bases). CDR3 length: 14 amino acids. Germline-derived CDR1 and CDR2 are SGHRS and YFSETQ. The V gene lost 3 bases and the J gene lost 4 bases, with 13 bases spanning the gap. The CDR3: CASSWQGEGTEAFF. For the CDR3, the DNA is TGCGCCAGCAGCTGGCAGGGAGAGGGCACTGAAGCTTTCTTT. The full variable domain, in which reference TRBV5-1 and TRBJ1-1 provide the parts outside the CDR3, is KAGVTQTPRYLIKTRGQQVTLSCSPISGHRSVSWYQQTPGQGLQFLFEYFSETQRNKGNFPGRFSGRQFSNSRSEMNVSTLELGDSALYLCASSWQGEGTEAFFGQGTRLTVV.

The chain couples TRBV7-8 to TRBJ1-1; no clear D. V dropped 0 bases and J dropped 6 bases, with 8 bases sitting between them. Germline V gene sequence: CDR1 SGHVS, CDR2 FQNEAQ. This CDR3 is 13 amino acids long. CDR3 nucleotides: TGTGCCAGCAGCTTAGCAGGCAGCGCTGAAGCTTTCTTT. Translating it yields CASSLAGSAEAFF.

This chain uses TRBV28 with TRBJ1-2, with D possibly being TRBD1 (5 bases). The CDR3 totals 13 residues. The V gene's germline CDR1 is MDHEN and CDR2 SYDVKM. Trimming cost V 7 bases and J 8 bases, with 17 bases left between them. The CDR3 DNA reads TGTGCCAGCAACCGGGGGGGTCAGAGAGGCTACACCTTC. Amino acids: CASNRGGQRGYTF.

The rearrangement links TRBV30 to TRBJ2-1; 11 bases map to TRBD2. V shed 6 bases, J shed 8 bases, and the junction held 9 bases outside the gene matches. This CDR3 has 14 amino acids. Germline CDR1 reads GTSNPN; CDR2 reads SVGIG (reference sequence). CDR3 loop: CACISGRAYYEQFF. For the CDR3, the DNA is TGTGCCTGTATTAGCGGGAGGGCCTATTATGAGCAGTTCTTC.

The chain combines TRBV7-2 with TRBJ2-3, with TRBD1 matching 8 bases. The V gene end was trimmed by 5 bases and the J gene end by 5 bases; junction bases not matched to a gene: 9. Germline lookup yields CDR1 SGHTA and CDR2 FQGNSA. This CDR3 comprises 15 residues. This chain's CDR3 is CASSPRTGLEDTQYF. DNA of the CDR3: TGTGCCAGCAGCCCCCGGACAGGGTTGGAAGATACGCAGTATTTT. Drawing the rest from reference TRBV7-2 and TRBJ2-3, the complete variable domain is GAGVSQSPSNKVTEKGKDVELRCDPISGHTALYWYRQSLGQGLEFLIYFQGNSAPDKSGLPSDRFSAERTGGSVSTLTIQRTQQEDSAVYLCASSPRTGLEDTQYFGPGTRLTVL.

This clone was seen once. The chain carries TRBV5-1 and TRBJ2-3; 12 bases agree with TRBD2. Germline trimming cut 0 bases from V and 4 bases from J; bases unmatched to any gene: 0. Germline V gene sequence: CDR1 SGHRS, CDR2 YFSETQ. This CDR3 has 15 residues. The CDR3 DNA follows: TGCGCCAGCAGCTTGGGACTAGCGGGAGCAGATACGCAGTATTTT. It codes for CASSLGLAGADTQYF.

The chain links TRBV18 to TRBJ2-7, with TRBD1 matching over 9 bases. V lost 3 bases to trimming and J lost 5 bases; unmatched junction nucleotides: 5. From germline, CDR1 is KGHSH and CDR2 LQKENI. The length of the CDR3 is 14 residues. The CDR3 sequence: CASSPGTGRNEQYF. CDR3 in DNA: TGTGCCAGCTCACCCGGGACAGGGAGGAACGAGCAGTACTTC.

The rearrangement links TRBV19 to TRBJ1-1, with TRBD1 identical over 7 bases. The CDR3 loop spans 14 amino acids. After removal of 5 bases from V and 3 bases from J, the junction contained 6 bases not matched to a gene. In germline, CDR1 is LNHDA, CDR2 SQIVND (reference sequence). The CDR3 sequence: CASSRDRVDTEAFF. In DNA form, the CDR3 reads TGTGCCAGTAGTCGAGACAGGGTCGACACTGAAGCTTTCTTT.

Only one count was recorded for this clone. The chain combines TRBV5-1 with TRBJ1-1; D not certain. V was trimmed by 3 bases and J by 4 bases, leaving 10 bases between them. The CDR3 runs 13 residues. Germline CDR1 and CDR2: SGHRS and YFSETQ. The CDR3 DNA sequence: TGCGCCAGCAGCTCCTTCGGGCCCACTGAAGCTTTCTTT. It yields the protein CASSSFGPTEAFF.

This clone was observed a few times. CDR3 amino acids: CASSLGVKGDYEQYF. CDR3 sequence (DNA): TGCGCCAGCAGCTTGGGTGTAAAAGGGGACTACGAGCAGTACTTC. The rearrangement uses TRBV5-1 and TRBJ2-7; maybe TRBD1 (5 bases). CDR3 length: 15 residues. V was trimmed by 0 bases and J by 3 bases, leaving 13 bases between them. Germline V gene sequence: CDR1 SGHRS, CDR2 YFSETQ.

This clone was detected only once. V usage is TRBV27 and J usage is TRBJ2-4, with D uncertain. Germline CDR1 is MNHEY and CDR2 is SMNVEV (reference sequence). The CDR3 length is 13 residues. Trimming removed 4 bases from V and 3 bases from J, with 7 bases in between. CDR3 in amino acids: CASSSVNKNIQYF. Here the CDR3 DNA reads TGTGCCAGCAGTTCTGTAAACAAAAACATTCAGTACTTC.

The chain combines TRBV6-5 with TRBJ1-5; the D is unclear. CDR1 and CDR2 (germline): MNHEY, SVGAGI. V lost 5 bases to trimming and J lost 6 bases, with 11 bases between them. The CDR3 loop spans 13 amino acids. The CDR3 is CASSDSEVQPQHF. The CDR3 coding sequence is TGTGCCAGCAGTGATTCGGAGGTTCAGCCCCAGCATTTT.

This chain's CDR3 is CASSHTGKSEAFF. In DNA form, the CDR3 reads TGTGCCAGCAGCCACACAGGGAAGTCTGAAGCTTTCTTT. This chain connects TRBV6-1 to TRBJ1-1, with a possible D match to TRBD1 (6 bases). The CDR3 totals 13 residues. Germline values: CDR1 MNHNS, CDR2 SASEGT. V lost 6 bases to trimming and J lost 6 bases, with 14 bases between them.

This clone was picked up a small number of times. The chain uses TRBV18 and TRBJ1-2; D is unresolved. The germline V gene has CDR1 KGHSH and CDR2 LQKENI. V was shortened by 2 bases and J by 0 bases, with 10 bases between the two germline ends. This CDR3 is 15 amino acids long. The CDR3 region has the DNA TGTGCCAGCTCACCAGTCCAGAGAGCTAACTATGGCTACACCTTC. Translating it yields CASSPVQRANYGYTF.

The chain has TRBV5-6 and TRBJ2-1, with 9 bases fitting TRBD1. After removal of 0 bases from V and 5 bases from J, the junction contained 6 bases not matched to a gene. There are 16 residues in the CDR3. CDR1 is SGHDT, CDR2 YYEEEE, per germline. The CDR3 nucleotides read TGTGCCAGCAGCTTGGGGTACGGACAGGGGAACAATGAGCAGTTCTTC. Translated, it gives CASSLGYGQGNNEQFF.

The J gene is TRBJ2-2, the V gene TRBV11-3; the match to TRBD2 covers 8 bases. Trimming removed 3 bases from V and 6 bases from J; junction bases left unmatched: 3. The length of the CDR3 is 14 residues. Germline V gene sequence: CDR1 SGHNT, CDR2 YENEEA. CDR3 amino acids: CASSFREGPGELFF. In DNA, the CDR3 is TGTGCCAGCAGCTTTCGGGAGGGCCCCGGGGAGCTGTTTTTT. The full variable domain, completed using reference TRBV11-3 and TRBJ2-2, is EAGVVQSPRYKIIEKKQPVAFWCNPISGHNTLYWYLQNLGQGPELLIRYENEEAVDDSQLPKDRFSAERLKGVDSTLKIQPAELGDSAVYLCASSFREGPGELFFGEGSRLTVL.

This sequence joins TRBV7-2 and TRBJ1-6, with D possibly TRBD1 on 6 matching bases. The V gene lost 5 bases and the J gene lost 10 bases, with 21 bases spanning the gap. The CDR3 covers 16 residues. CDR1 is SGHTA, CDR2 FQGNSA, per germline. This CDR3 is CASSLLSSGEGSPLHF. CDR3 coding DNA: TGTGCCAGCAGCCTTCTTTCCTCAGGGGAAGGCTCACCCCTCCACTTT.

The chain combines TRBV6-1 with TRBJ1-5; TRBD1 matches 7 bases. V gave up 8 bases and J gave up 6 bases; unmatched junction bases: 10. Germline CDR1 reads MNHNS; CDR2 reads SASEGT. CDR3 size: 14 residues. The CDR3, as DNA: TGTGCCAGCTGGTTAGGGGGCGAGGGTCAGCCCCAGCATTTT. Protein sequence: CASWLGGEGQPQHF.

V gene TRBV11-2 combines with J gene TRBJ2-2; D not certain. The CDR3 has 15 amino acids. The germline V and J ends were trimmed by 10 bases and 6 bases, with 21 bases remaining between them. Per the germline V gene, CDR1 is SGHAT and CDR2 is FQNNGV. The CDR3 loop reads CATSRAAWVAGELFF. CDR3 DNA sequence: TGTGCCACCTCCCGGGCGGCCTGGGTGGCCGGGGAGCTGTTTTTT.

The chain carries TRBV28 and TRBJ1-5, with D maybe TRBD1 (5 bases). This CDR3 spans 13 amino acids. The germline CDR1 and CDR2 sequences are MDHEN and SYDVKM. Trimming removed 7 bases from V and 10 bases from J, with 17 bases in between. CDR3: CASTGRVRNPQHF. The CDR3 DNA follows: TGTGCCAGCACGGGACGGGTTAGGAACCCCCAGCATTTT.

This chain connects TRBV5-1 to TRBJ2-1; 9 nucleotides match TRBD2. The length of the CDR3 is 16 residues. Looked up from germline, CDR1 is SGHRS and CDR2 is YFSETQ. Germline trimming cut 4 bases from V and 2 bases from J; bases unmatched to any gene: 7. In DNA, the CDR3 is TGCGCCAGCAGCCTCACGGCGGGGGGGCCCTACAATGAGCAGTTCTTC. This sequence encodes CASSLTAGGPYNEQFF.